Included here is one TCR beta chain sequence, with context. Its antigen is still unknown. This sample is drawn from a study of cytomegalovirus exposure and HLA in healthy donors. Study summary: One earlier analysis, a look at 150 million to 200 million T cells, found approximately 120 million unique TCR beta sequences. Regarding the study as a whole: It is likely that the observed cluster of highly shared sequence variants was a sequencing artifact.

PCR primers comprised 60 Vbeta and 13 Jbeta primers. Clones were read by immunoSEQ multiplex PCR, and TCRdb kept only the in-frame ones, dropping some. The sample has tens of thousands of clones, about 66% seen once. Germline V CDR1 and CDR2: GTSNPN, SVGIG (reference sequence). The CDR3 runs to 13 residues. V was pared by 5 bases and J by 1 base, with 11 bases between. The sequenced sample consisted of PBMCs. V and J are TRBV30 and TRBJ1-1; D is uncertain. The clonotype was recovered from a man aged 55 to 70 in good health and CMV-seropositive. This CDR3 reads CAWRQDRNTEAFF. DNA for the CDR3: TGTGCCTGGCGGCAGGATAGGAACACTGAAGCTTTCTTT.